Shown below are 8 T cell receptor beta chains from a single sample sequenced in a study of T cells in narcolepsy. Libraries were prepared by immunoSEQ multiplex PCR; TCRdb keeps only in-frame clonotypes and omits some of them. The table includes around 25,000 clones, about four fifths detected once. Source material: memory (CD45RA-) CD4+ T cells from blood. The receptors derive from a human donor in good health.

In this sample, this clone turned up once. CDR3 in amino acids: CASNQGNYEQYF. The CDR3 DNA sequence: TGTGCCAGCAATCAGGGTAATTACGAGCAGTACTTC. The chain employs TRBV14 and TRBJ2-5; D possibly corresponds to TRBD1 (5 bases). The DNA matches TRBJ2-7 better at its end, which makes the J call doubtful. The CDR3 runs 12 residues. Germline V gene lookup returns CDR1 SGHDN and CDR2 FVKESK.

The chain carries TRBV7-2 and TRBJ2-2; D call uncertain. The CDR3 runs to 15 residues. Germline V gives CDR1 SGHTA, CDR2 FQGNSA. Trimming cost V 2 bases and J 4 bases, with 11 bases left between them. The CDR3 bases are TGTGCCAGCAGCTTAACCAGTCGTAGCACCGGGGAGCTGTTTTTT. This codes for CASSLTSRSTGELFF.

This clone showed up just a few times. The gene calls are TRBV5-1 and TRBJ1-4; D unclear. This CDR3 comprises 15 residues. Germline CDR1 SGHRS, CDR2 YFSETQ. The germline V and J ends were trimmed by 0 bases and 7 bases, with 13 bases remaining between them. The CDR3 protein is CASSLEGYKGEKLFF. The CDR3 region has the DNA TGCGCCAGCAGCTTGGAAGGTTATAAAGGTGAAAAACTGTTTTTT.

J is TRBJ2-2 and V is TRBV5-1; 7 nucleotides match TRBD2. The CDR3 totals 16 residues. V dropped 1 base and J dropped 5; count of bases not matched to a gene: 8. Germline V gene sequence: CDR1 SGHRS, CDR2 YFSETQ. The CDR3 DNA sequence: TGCGCCAGCAGCTTGAGGGCGGGGGAGACAACCGGGGAGCTGTTTTTT. Translating gives CASSLRAGETTGELFF.

The genes are TRBV14 and TRBJ2-7; D possibly corresponds to TRBD2 (6 bases). This CDR3 comprises 12 residues. Looked up from germline, CDR1 is SGHDN and CDR2 is FVKESK. Trimming cost V 4 bases and J 4 bases, with 8 bases left between them. The CDR3 sequence is CASSRGVYEQYF. In DNA, the CDR3 is TGTGCCAGCAGCCGCGGGGTGTACGAGCAGTACTTC.

This chain connects TRBV7-2 to TRBJ1-2; 7 nucleotides match TRBD1. The CDR3 is 14 amino acids. The ends lost 3 bases at V and 8 bases at J; junction bases unmatched: 9. The germline V gene has CDR1 SGHTA and CDR2 FQGNSA. The CDR3 reads CASSFAGGRRGYTF. In DNA form, the CDR3 reads TGTGCCAGCAGCTTCGCAGGGGGTAGAAGGGGCTACACCTTC.

Turning to this clone: Mismatch with germline at one junction end may stem from a read error. The V and J genes are TRBV5-1 and TRBJ2-7; the match to TRBD1 covers 9 bases. CDR1 and CDR2 (germline): SGHRS, YFSETQ. CDR3 length: 15 residues. In DNA, the CDR3 is TGCGCCAGCAGCTTGAGTCCCGGGACAGGGCCTCCCTGGGAATTC. The encoded protein is CASSLSPGTGPPWEF.

This clone was seen more than once but under ten times. V gene TRBV20-1 combines with J gene TRBJ2-3; no clear D gene. Germline CDR1 reads DFQATT; CDR2 reads SNEGSKA (reference sequence). There are 11 residues in the CDR3. The ends were cut back, 4 bases at V and 6 bases at J, with 8 bases in the middle. CDR3 sequence: CSAMSQDTQYF. The CDR3 bases are TGCAGTGCTATGTCCCAGGATACGCAGTATTTT.